This TCR beta chain appears in the sequencing data of a study of blood T cells in healthy people across ages. Study findings and constraints: A strong correlation was found between TCR beta diversity and the percentage of naive T cells. Per million T cells, TCR beta diversity dropped roughly linearly as age increased.

A second PCR, run for roughly 6 to 11 cycles, used a sample-barcoded 5' primer plus a J-beta primer mix. Using its own MiXCR run on the 5' RACE reads, TCRdb lists one record per CDR3 protein. The sample has some 920,000 distinct CDR3 sequences, roughly 51% seen once. The CDR3 length is 15 residues. CDR1 is SGHRS, CDR2 YFSETQ, per germline. The sample holds a few counts of this clonotype. Its antigen is as yet unknown. Material for sequencing was blood. The sequence came from a woman aged 55-70 years in good health. The genes are TRBV5-1 and TRBJ2-1; TRBD1 aligns across 7 bases. The J call is doubtful: the DNA matches TRBJ2-7 better. The CDR3 region is CASSTRQGVGYEQYF. DNA for the CDR3: TGCGCCAGCAGCACCAGACAGGGAGTAGGGTACGAGCAGTACTTC.